This T cell receptor (beta chain) was captured in a study of stem cell transplantation in POMP-related autoinflammatory disease (dated by TCRdb to the early 2020s). The study in broad terms: The study hypothesis was that defective thymoproteasomes impair MHC class I-dependent CD8+ T-cell differentiation and positive selection, which skews the TRB repertoire. The effect of POMP deficiency on T-cell receptor beta repertoire diversity and CDR3 characteristics was assessed by high-throughput TRB sequencing.

In the germline V gene, CDR1 corresponds to SGHRS and CDR2 to YFSETQ. From the cysteine up to the phenylalanine, the CDR3 has a length of 13 residues. Only the CDR3 region is kept as DNA, spanning 39 bases read in frame from base 1. Trimming takes 2 bases from V and 2 bases from J, and the germline ends sit 7 bases apart. T-cell subsets (conventional T cells, CD8+ T cells, regulatory T cells, T follicular helper cells) were sorted before TRB sequencing. With respect to this clone: Its antigen target is currently unknown. It has no much larger one-base neighbor in the sample; base qualities were not kept.

Findings and caveats that apply to the study as a whole: In PRAID patients, the trend toward increased clonality and lower diversity reached statistical significance only for regulatory T cells. The number of unique TRB V-J gene pairings in PRAID patients was restricted. PRAID patients trended toward lower TRB diversity and higher clonality across all analyzed T-cell subsets.

Library generation was performed with the immunoSEQ multiplex PCR assay. Turning to the authors' computational methods: Repertoire diversity was quantified with Shannon entropy, accounting for clonal size distribution. The Gini-Simpson index (Simpson_1-D) was used to measure inequality in clonotype distribution. TCRdb holds this immuneACCESS table with in-frame rearrangements only. Some clones are missing; in checked studies, unresolved V genes explain under half, and the rest has no known cause. The V and J calls and clone size are taken from that table; D and trimming were inferred from the DNA. For this sample there are 6,000 to 7,000 clones; under 85% appear just once. In total, the top ten clones hold 4% to 5% of the sample.

The source is a human donor in good health. The chain couples TRBV5-1 to TRBJ2-5, with the D gene tentatively TRBD1 or TRBD2, based on 6 matching bases in each. What was sequenced was a CXCR5-defined cell subset from PBMCs. This receptor has the CDR3 CASSLGGQETQYF. The DNA is TGCGCCAGCAGCTTAGGGGGGCAAGAGACCCAGTACTTC.